This T cell receptor beta chain derives from a study of CD4 T cells in relation to SARS-CoV-2 and coronaviruses. In the study overall: TCR beta CDR3s were sequenced after roughly 10-day antigen culture of PBMCs.

Generated by immunoSEQ multiplex PCR, the TCRdb table keeps only in-frame clones and is missing some. The data contain 9,500 to 15,000 clones, roughly 65% of them singletons. Unexposed donor CD4+ T cells date from about 2011-2018, before the COVID-19 pandemic. After ten to eleven days of culture, CD4+ T cells were isolated. The CDR3 totals 16 residues. V lost 3 bases and J lost 2; bases outside the gene matches: 4. Germline assignment: CDR1 SGHDN and CDR2 FVKESK. Worth noting for this clone: Antigen unknown.

The specimen was CD4+ T cells from PBMCs, cultured in vitro. The rearrangement joins TRBV14 to TRBJ2-1, with 10 positions matching TRBD1. The sequence was obtained from a human donor in good health. CDR3 coding DNA: TGTGCCAGCAGCCATACCGGGACAGGGGCCTACAATGAGCAGTTCTTC. It translates to CASSHTGTGAYNEQFF. Using reference TRBV14 and TRBJ2-1 for the parts outside the CDR3, the full variable domain is EAGVTQFPSHSVIEKGQTVTLRCDPISGHDNLYWYRRVMGKEIKFLLHFVKESKQDESGMPNNRFLAERTGGTYSTLKVQPAELEDSGVYFCASSHTGTGAYNEQFFGPGTRLTVL.